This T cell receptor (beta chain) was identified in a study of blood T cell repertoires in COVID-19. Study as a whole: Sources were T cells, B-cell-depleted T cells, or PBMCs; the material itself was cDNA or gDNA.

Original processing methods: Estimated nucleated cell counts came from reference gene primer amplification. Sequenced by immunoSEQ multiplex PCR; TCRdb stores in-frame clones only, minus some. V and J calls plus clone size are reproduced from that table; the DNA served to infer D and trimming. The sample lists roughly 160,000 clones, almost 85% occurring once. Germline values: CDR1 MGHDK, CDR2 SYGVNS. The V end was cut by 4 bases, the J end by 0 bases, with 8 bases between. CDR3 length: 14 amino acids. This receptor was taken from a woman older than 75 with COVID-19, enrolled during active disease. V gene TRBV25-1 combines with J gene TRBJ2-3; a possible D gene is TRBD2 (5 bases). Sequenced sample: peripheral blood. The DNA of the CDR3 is TGTGCCAGCAGTGCGCCGGGAAGCACAGATACGCAGTATTTT. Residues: CASSAPGSTDTQYF.